These 15 T cell receptor beta chains share one sample of origin, sequenced in a study of T cells after yellow fever vaccination. One entry per CDR3 protein results from TCRdb running MiXCR on the 5' RACE reads. The sample consists of 450,000 to 550,000 distinct CDR3 sequences, about 19% of them appearing once. The sequences come from PBMCs, collected 15 days after the yellow fever booster vaccination. The source is a man younger than 40 who received the YFV17D yellow fever vaccine.

This clonotype has just a few counts. The V call is TRBV12-3 or TRBV12-4, the J call TRBJ1-1, with a tentative D call TRBD1 (6 bases). V lost 3 bases and J lost 7, with 12 bases in between. CDR3 size: 13 residues. In DNA form, the CDR3 reads TGTGCCAGCAGTTTGTTGCAGGGGCTTGAAGCTTTCTTT. Amino acids: CASSLLQGLEAFF.

As DNA, the CDR3 is TGCAGTGCTCCTCAACAGGGTGGCCACGAGCAGTACTTC. Residues: CSAPQQGGHEQYF. This chain links TRBV20-1 with TRBJ2-7; D is perhaps TRBD1 (6 bases). V was pared by 5 bases and J by 5 bases, with 16 bases between. The CDR3 length is 13 residues. The germline V gene encodes CDR1 DFQATT and CDR2 SNEGSKA (reference sequence).

The rearrangement uses TRBV20-1 and TRBJ2-1; the D gene is possibly TRBD2 (5 bases). This CDR3 contains 15 residues. Trimming pared 1 base from V and 2 bases from J, leaving 12 bases between. CDR1 DFQATT and CDR2 SNEGSKA come from the germline V gene (reference sequence). The CDR3, as DNA: TGCAGTGCTAGAGGGGGTGGGAGTGCCTACAATGAGCAGTTCTTC. This codes for CSARGGGSAYNEQFF.

The sample holds a few counts of this clonotype. This chain joins TRBV27 and TRBJ2-1, with D unclear. The V and J ends lost 2 bases and 5 bases respectively, with 13 bases between them. The V gene's germline CDR1 is MNHEY and CDR2 SMNVEV (reference sequence). The CDR3 covers 15 residues. CDR3 in amino acids: CASSLGPGTHNEQFF. The CDR3 DNA follows: TGTGCCAGCAGTTTAGGCCCGGGCACCCACAATGAGCAGTTCTTC.

This clonotype was picked up a small number of times. This chain links TRBV5-1 with TRBJ2-3, with 7 bases that match TRBD2. CDR1 is SGHRS and CDR2 is YFSETQ in the germline V gene. The CDR3 has 15 residues. V lost 7 bases to trimming and J lost 2 bases; unmatched junction nucleotides: 10. CDR3 loop: CASGGGLLLTDTQYF. CDR3 bases: TGCGCCAGCGGGGGAGGGCTACTTCTCACAGATACGCAGTATTTT.

This clonotype was counted between two and nine times. The rearrangement uses TRBV7-9 and TRBJ2-7; TRBD2 matches at 8 bases. CDR3 size: 14 residues. Looked up from germline, CDR1 is SEHNR and CDR2 is FQNEAQ (reference sequence). The J segment lost 4 bases and the V segment lost 6 bases, leaving 8 bases of the junction unmatched. CDR3 sequence reads: CASRPSGRAYEQYF. The CDR3 DNA follows: TGTGCCAGCAGACCAAGCGGGAGAGCGTACGAGCAGTACTTC.

The chain combines TRBV6-5 with TRBJ1-2; D gene unclear. Germline CDR1 MNHEY, CDR2 SVGAGI. V was shortened by 6 bases and J by 8 bases, with 13 bases between the two germline ends. This CDR3 spans 12 amino acids. CDR3 DNA: TGTGCCAGCAGATCCTATGGGTCCGGCTACACCTTC. Translating it yields CASRSYGSGYTF.

This chain uses TRBV5-1 with TRBJ1-2; possibly TRBD1 for D (5 bases). CDR1 SGHRS and CDR2 YFSETQ come from the germline V gene. CDR3 size: 12 residues. Trimming took off 0 bases at V and 8 bases at J, with 8 bases between the two ends. The CDR3 loop is CASSLDWGGYTF. The CDR3 coding sequence is TGCGCCAGCAGCTTGGATTGGGGGGGCTACACCTTC.

The chain links TRBV19 to TRBJ2-1, with 8 positions matching TRBD1. There are 15 residues in the CDR3. Per the germline V gene, CDR1 is LNHDA and CDR2 is SQIVND (reference sequence). The V segment lost 1 base and the J segment 7 bases; nucleotides outside the gene matches: 6. The CDR3 coding sequence is TGTGCCAGTAGTATAGCCCCGACAGGGGCGAATGAGCAGTTCTTC. Encoded protein: CASSIAPTGANEQFF.

This clonotype was picked up a small number of times. The chain recombines TRBV4-2 with TRBJ1-5; maybe TRBD1 (5 bases). V dropped 0 bases and J dropped 6 bases, with 12 bases sitting between them. Germline loops: CDR1 LGHNA, CDR2 YNFKEQ. The CDR3 length is 15 residues. CDR3 in amino acids: CASSQDRDVGQPQHF. Written as DNA, the CDR3 is TGTGCCAGCAGCCAAGACCGGGACGTGGGTCAGCCCCAGCATTTT.

This clonotype has ten or more counts. The V gene is TRBV5-1, the J gene TRBJ1-2; weak D call: TRBD1 (6 bases). Germline values: CDR1 SGHRS, CDR2 YFSETQ. The CDR3 loop spans 14 amino acids. Trimming stripped 3 bases from V and 4 bases from J, with 13 bases between. Here the CDR3 reads CASSSDTGIYGYTF. The DNA of the CDR3 is TGCGCCAGCAGCTCCGACACAGGGATCTATGGCTACACCTTC.

This clonotype came up a few times. The chain uses TRBV29-1 and TRBJ2-1; D unresolved. CDR3 length equals 15 residues. Germline V gives CDR1 SQVTM, CDR2 ANQGSEA. Trimming pared 5 bases from V and 0 bases from J, leaving 14 bases between. DNA for the CDR3: TGCAGCGTTCCTCAGTTTCCGGACTCCTACAATGAGCAGTTCTTC. Translation gives CSVPQFPDSYNEQFF.

Here the CDR3 DNA reads TGTGCCACCCGACCGATATCTAACAATCAGCCCCAGCATTTT. Translated, it gives CATRPISNNQPQHF. The chain couples TRBV6-2 or TRBV6-3 to TRBJ1-5; D remains ambiguous. CDR1 is MNHEY, CDR2 SVGEGT, per germline. Trimming removed 10 bases from V and 3 bases from J, with 16 bases in between. The CDR3 covers 14 residues.

The chain is built from TRBV6-5 and TRBJ1-1; TRBD1 matches 7 bases. From germline, CDR1 is MNHEY and CDR2 SVGAGI. V lost 2 bases to trimming and J lost 1 base; unmatched junction nucleotides: 1. The CDR3 spans 14 residues. The CDR3 sequence is CASSYRDRNTEAFF. CDR3 in DNA: TGTGCCAGCAGTTACCGGGACAGGAACACTGAAGCTTTCTTT.

The V call is TRBV29-1, the J call TRBJ2-2; 9 bases map to TRBD2. This CDR3 region has 13 residues. Trimming took 8 bases from V and 4 from J; bases not matched to a gene: 5. Germline V gene data show CDR1 as SQVTM and CDR2 as ANQGSEA. The CDR3 nucleotides are TGCAGCACCCGGACTAGCGCCACCGGGGAGCTGTTTTTT. This encodes CSTRTSATGELFF.